This TCR beta chain was sequenced in a study of T-cell reconstitution after alpha-beta-depleted transplantation in children. In this sample, this clonotype turned up many times. V shed 6 bases and J 1 base; nucleotides not matched to a gene: 8. The length of the CDR3 is 15 residues. Germline CDR1 SGHTA, CDR2 FQGNSA. Researchers prepared the TCRbeta library using unique molecular identifiers, the study reports. One entry per CDR3 protein results from TCRdb running MiXCR on the PCR reads. The data show hundreds of thousands of distinct CDR3 sequences, approximately 15% seen once. This sequence originates from a human donor who donated a stem cell graft to a child with acute myeloid leukemia. V is TRBV7-2 and J is TRBJ2-7; 8 nucleotides line up with TRBD2. The sequencing here drew on PBMCs from the stem cell graft donor, taken from the stem cell graft. This CDR3 reads CASSQSGGGSYEQYF. The CDR3 DNA reads as TGTGCCAGCAGTCAGAGCGGGGGTGGTTCCTACGAGCAGTACTTC.